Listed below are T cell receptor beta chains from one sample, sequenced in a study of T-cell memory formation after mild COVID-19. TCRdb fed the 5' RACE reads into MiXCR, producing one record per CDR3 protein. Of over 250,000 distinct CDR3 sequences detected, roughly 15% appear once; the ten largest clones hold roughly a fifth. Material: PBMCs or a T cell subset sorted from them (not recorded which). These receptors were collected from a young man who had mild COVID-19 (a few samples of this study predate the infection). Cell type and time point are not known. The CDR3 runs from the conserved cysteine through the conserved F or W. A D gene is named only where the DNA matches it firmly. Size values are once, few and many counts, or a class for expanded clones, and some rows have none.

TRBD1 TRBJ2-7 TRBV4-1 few TGCGCCAGCAGCACCAAGACAGGGGGCTACGAGCAGTACTTC CASSTKTGGYEQYF
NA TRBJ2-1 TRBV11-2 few TGTGCCAGCACCCCTGTTAGCTCCTACAATGAGCAGTTCTTC CASTPVSSYNEQFF
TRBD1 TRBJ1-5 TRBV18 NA TGTGCCAGCTCACCTACATCCAGGGGGAATAGCAATCAGCCCCAGCATTTT CASSPTSRGNSNQPQHF
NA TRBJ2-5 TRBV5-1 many TGCGCCAGCAGCTTCACCGGGACTCAAGAGACCCAGTACTTC CASSFTGTQETQYF
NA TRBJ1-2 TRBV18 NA TGTGCCAGCTCACCAACCGGGCCGGGGGCTGGCTACACCTTC CASSPTGPGAGYTF
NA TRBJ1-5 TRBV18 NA TGTGCCAGCTCACCACCATCGGGGTACGGCAATCAGCCCCAGCATTTT CASSPPSGYGNQPQHF
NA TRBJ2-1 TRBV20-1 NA TGCAGTGCTACCTCCCCTGCTAATTCGAGCAATGAGCAGTTCTTC CSATSPANSSNEQFF
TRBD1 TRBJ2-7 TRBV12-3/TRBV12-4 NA TGTGCCAGCAGTTACAGGGGGCCCCAGAAGGACGAGCAGTACTTC CASSYRGPQKDEQYF
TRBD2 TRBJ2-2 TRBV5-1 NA TGCGCCAGCAGCTCCCTCCCCCTTAGCGGGGACACCGGGGAGCTGTTTTTT CASSSLPLSGDTGELFF
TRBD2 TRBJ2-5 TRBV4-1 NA TGCGCCAGCAGCCAAGATCGAAGCGGGGGGGCCGGGGAGACCCAGTACTTC CASSQDRSGGAGETQYF
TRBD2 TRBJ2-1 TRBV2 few TGTGCCAGCAGTCCCCCCGGGTTAGCGGGGGATTATGAGCAGTTCTTC CASSPPGLAGDYEQFF
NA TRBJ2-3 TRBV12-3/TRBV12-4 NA TGTGCCAGCAGACGCGAGGAGGGTACGCAGTATTTT CASRREEGTQYF
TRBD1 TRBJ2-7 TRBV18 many TGTGCCAGCTCACCAAGCGTGGGACAGGGCTTCTACGAGCAGTACTTC CASSPSVGQGFYEQYF